This T cell receptor beta chain was recorded in a study of T cell responses to AZD1222 COVID-19 vaccine. Study results and limitations: Among the donors, most were white British and more were female, and clonal diversity was possibly underestimated.

Generated by immunoSEQ multiplex PCR, the TCRdb table keeps only in-frame clones and is missing some. The data show around 99,000 clones, approximately 90% seen once. This clone was observed once. Its cognate antigen is unknown. This CDR3 region has 13 residues. V dropped 1 base and J dropped 4 bases, with 7 bases sitting between them. The germline gives CDR1 MNHEY, CDR2 SVGEGT. The TCR was taken from an adult who received the AZD1222 COVID-19 vaccine. The chain recombines TRBV6-2 or TRBV6-3 with TRBJ1-1; D not resolved. The sample in question was peripheral blood, obtained 28 days after the second AZD1222 dose. CDR3 protein: CASSYLPGTEAFF. In DNA form, the CDR3 reads TGTGCCAGCAGTTACTTGCCAGGCACTGAAGCTTTCTTT.